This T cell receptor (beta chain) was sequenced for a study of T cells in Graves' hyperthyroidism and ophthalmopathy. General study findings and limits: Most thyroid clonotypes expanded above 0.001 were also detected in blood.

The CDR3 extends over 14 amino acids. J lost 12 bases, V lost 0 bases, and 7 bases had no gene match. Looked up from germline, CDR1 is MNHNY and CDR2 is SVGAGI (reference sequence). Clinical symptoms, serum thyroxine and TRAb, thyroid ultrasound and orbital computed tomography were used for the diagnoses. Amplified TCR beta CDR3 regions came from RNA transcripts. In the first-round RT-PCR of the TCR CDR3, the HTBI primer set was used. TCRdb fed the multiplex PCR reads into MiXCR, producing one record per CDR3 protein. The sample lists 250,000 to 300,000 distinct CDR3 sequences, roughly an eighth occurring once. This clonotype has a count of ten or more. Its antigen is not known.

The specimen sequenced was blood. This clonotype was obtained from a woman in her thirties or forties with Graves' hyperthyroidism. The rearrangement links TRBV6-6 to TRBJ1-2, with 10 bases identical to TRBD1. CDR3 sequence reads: CASSYSSGTGVDTF. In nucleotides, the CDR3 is TGTGCCAGCAGTTACTCCTCCGGGACAGGGGTGGACACCTTC.